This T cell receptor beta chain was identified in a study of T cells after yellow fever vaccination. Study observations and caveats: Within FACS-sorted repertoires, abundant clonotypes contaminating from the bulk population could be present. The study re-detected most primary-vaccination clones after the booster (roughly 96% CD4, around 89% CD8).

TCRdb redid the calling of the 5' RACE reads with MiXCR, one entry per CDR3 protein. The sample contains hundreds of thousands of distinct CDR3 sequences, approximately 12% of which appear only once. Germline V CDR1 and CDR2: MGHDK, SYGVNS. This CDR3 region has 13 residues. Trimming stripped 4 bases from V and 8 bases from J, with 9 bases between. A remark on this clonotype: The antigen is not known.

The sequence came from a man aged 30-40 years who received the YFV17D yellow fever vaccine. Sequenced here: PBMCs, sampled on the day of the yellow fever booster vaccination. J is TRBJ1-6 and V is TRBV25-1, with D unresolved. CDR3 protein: CASSAREYSPLHF. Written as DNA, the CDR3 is TGTGCCAGCAGTGCGCGAGAGTATTCACCCCTCCACTTT.